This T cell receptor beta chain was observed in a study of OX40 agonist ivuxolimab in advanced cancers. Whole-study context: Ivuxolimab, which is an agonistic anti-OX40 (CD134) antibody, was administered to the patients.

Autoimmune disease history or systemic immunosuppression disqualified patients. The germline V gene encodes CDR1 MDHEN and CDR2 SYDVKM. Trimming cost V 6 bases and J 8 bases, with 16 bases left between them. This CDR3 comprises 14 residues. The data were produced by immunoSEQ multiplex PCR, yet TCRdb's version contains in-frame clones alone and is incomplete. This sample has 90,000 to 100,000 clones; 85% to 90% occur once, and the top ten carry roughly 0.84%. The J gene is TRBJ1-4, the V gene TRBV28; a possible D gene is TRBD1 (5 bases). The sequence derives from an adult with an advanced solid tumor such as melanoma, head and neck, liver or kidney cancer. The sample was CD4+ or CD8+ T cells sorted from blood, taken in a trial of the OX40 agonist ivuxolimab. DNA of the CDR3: TGTGCCAGCAGACAACAGGTCCTGAGGGAAAAACTGTTTTTT. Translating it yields CASRQQVLREKLFF.